These 25 T cell receptor beta chains came from one sample sequenced in a study of blood T cell repertoires in COVID-19. Sequencing used immunoSEQ multiplex PCR; TCRdb keeps in-frame clones, though not all of them. Of almost 400,000 clones in the sample, around nine tenths were seen once. The source material was PBMCs or T cells enriched from blood (not recorded which). The source is a woman aged 30 to 39 who had recovered from COVID-19.

The V and J genes are TRBV3-1 (or the pseudogene TRBV3-2) and TRBJ1-5, with 11 nucleotides matching TRBD1. The germline V gene encodes CDR1 LGHDT and CDR2 YNNKEL (reference sequence). Trimming took 3 bases from V and 6 from J; bases not matched to a gene: 4. This CDR3 is built from 15 residues. The CDR3 DNA sequence: TGTGCCAGCAGCCAGCAAGGACAGGGGGCTCAGCCCCAGCATTTT. This translates into CASSQQGQGAQPQHF.

This clone showed up just a few times. This chain uses TRBV19 with TRBJ1-6, with D hard to call. Germline V gene data show CDR1 as LNHDA and CDR2 as SQIVND (reference sequence). CDR3 length: 15 amino acids. V was pared by 7 bases and J by 0 bases, with 10 bases between. For the CDR3, the DNA is TGTGCCAGTAAAGTCGGGAGCTCCTATAATTCACCCCTCCACTTT. Translation gives CASKVGSSYNSPLHF.

The chain recombines TRBV6-5 with TRBJ2-7; D is perhaps TRBD2 (6 bases). The CDR3 contains 14 residues. V was trimmed by 7 bases and J by 2 bases, leaving 15 bases between them. Looked up from germline, CDR1 is MNHEY and CDR2 is SVGAGI. CDR3 residues: CASIPAGGTYEQYF. DNA for the CDR3: TGTGCCAGCATACCAGCCGGGGGAACCTACGAGCAGTACTTC.

This chain uses TRBV11-2 with TRBJ1-2; D is unclear. V lost 2 bases and J 1 base, leaving 11 bases between the germline ends. The CDR3 covers 15 residues. Germline CDR1 is SGHAT and CDR2 is FQNNGV. The CDR3 loop is CASSLTFGDNYGYTF. The CDR3 coding sequence is TGTGCCAGCAGCTTAACTTTCGGGGATAACTATGGCTACACCTTC.

This chain joins TRBV24-1 and TRBJ2-1; TRBD2 matches at 13 bases. Germline CDR1 reads KGHDR; CDR2 reads SFDVKD. J lost 6 bases, V lost 5 bases, and 6 bases had no gene match. The CDR3 sequence is 16 residues long. CDR3 amino acids: CATSGRLAGGFNEQFF. The CDR3 nucleotides are TGTGCCACCAGTGGCAGACTAGCGGGAGGTTTCAATGAGCAGTTCTTC.

The gene calls are TRBV11-2 and TRBJ1-1; D remains ambiguous. Between the trimmed V and J ends, which lost 5 bases and 1 base, there was a span of 14 bases. Germline V gene data show CDR1 as SGHAT and CDR2 as FQNNGV. This CDR3 has 15 residues. CDR3 DNA: TGTGCCAGCAGCCTCCGGGGAGGGCCGAACACTGAAGCTTTCTTT. Translating it yields CASSLRGGPNTEAFF. Complete variable domain (other parts from reference TRBV11-2 and TRBJ1-1): EAGVAQSPRYKIIEKRQSVAFWCNPISGHATLYWYQQILGQGPKLLIQFQNNGVVDDSQLPKDRFSAERLKGVDSTLKIQPAKLEDSAVYLCASSLRGGPNTEAFFGQGTRLTVV.

The rearrangement uses TRBV30 and TRBJ2-7, with TRBD2 as a possible D gene (6 bases). Germline V CDR1 and CDR2: GTSNPN, SVGIG (reference sequence). The CDR3 is made up of 17 amino acids. Trimming removed 0 bases from V and 1 base from J, with 19 bases in between. The CDR3 DNA sequence: TGTGCCTGGAGTGTAGATGGGCTGGGCGCGGGATCCTACGAGCAGTACTTC. It specifies CAWSVDGLGAGSYEQYF.

The chain combines TRBV7-9 with TRBJ2-1; 13 bases agree with TRBD2. From germline, CDR1 is SEHNR and CDR2 FQNEAQ (reference sequence). The V segment lost 5 bases and the J segment 8 bases; nucleotides outside the gene matches: 6. This CDR3 has 15 amino acids. The CDR3 DNA reads TGTGCCAGCAGCACCACTAGCGGGGGGGCCCATGAGCAGTTCTTC. Translated: CASSTTSGGAHEQFF.

The chain employs TRBV7-3 and TRBJ2-3; 8 nucleotides align to TRBD2. Germline V gene sequence: CDR1 SGHTA, CDR2 FQGTGA. The CDR3 is 17 amino acids. Trimming removed 1 base from V and 1 base from J; junction bases left unmatched: 7. The CDR3 DNA reads as TGTGCCAGCAGCTTAAGGTCCGGGAGGGCCGGCACAGATACGCAGTATTTT. As protein: CASSLRSGRAGTDTQYF.

The chain is built from TRBV3-1 (or the pseudogene TRBV3-2) and TRBJ1-1; TRBD1 aligns across 11 bases. Germline CDR1 reads LGHDT; CDR2 reads YNNKEL (reference sequence). The trim removed 5 bases at V and 4 bases at J, leaving 3 bases unmatched. This CDR3 spans 14 amino acids. The CDR3 reads CASSTGTGGTEAFF. CDR3 nucleotides: TGTGCCAGCAGCACCGGGACAGGGGGCACTGAAGCTTTCTTT.

The chain has TRBV15 and TRBJ1-1; 11 bases fit TRBD1. The trim removed 1 base at V and 7 bases at J, leaving 14 bases unmatched. CDR3 length equals 18 residues. CDR1 is LNHNV and CDR2 is YYDKDF in the germline V gene (reference sequence). This CDR3 is CATSRVNLPGQGAHEAFF. Here the CDR3 DNA reads TGTGCCACCAGCAGAGTGAATCTTCCCGGACAGGGGGCACATGAAGCTTTCTTT.

This chain links TRBV19 with TRBJ2-7; a weak D match, TRBD1 (5 bases). V shed 1 base and J shed 3 bases, with 7 bases lying between them. CDR1 is LNHDA, CDR2 SQIVND, per germline (reference sequence). The CDR3 runs 13 residues. The CDR3 protein is CASSIGQGYEQYF. The CDR3 DNA reads as TGTGCCAGTAGTATAGGCCAGGGCTACGAGCAGTACTTC.

This clone was seen more than once but under ten times. The CDR3 coding sequence is TGTGCCAGCAGTGAAAACAGGGCCGTTAACACCATATATTTT. It translates to CASSENRAVNTIYF. The V and J genes are TRBV6-1 and TRBJ1-3, with a weak D call TRBD1 (6 bases). Trimming shortened V by 2 bases and J by 7 bases, and 12 bases separated the two germline ends. CDR1 MNHNS and CDR2 SASEGT come from the germline V gene. The CDR3 consists of 14 residues.

V usage is TRBV5-1 and J usage is TRBJ2-7, with a possible D match to TRBD2 (6 bases). The CDR3 is 16 residues long. Germline assignment: CDR1 SGHRS and CDR2 YFSETQ. Between the trimmed V and J ends, which lost 0 bases and 0 bases, there was a span of 13 bases. The CDR3 sequence is CASSLGGLARSYEQYF. The CDR3 region has the DNA TGCGCCAGCAGCTTGGGTGGGCTAGCGCGCTCCTACGAGCAGTACTTC.

This chain connects TRBV7-9 to TRBJ1-2; maybe TRBD1 (5 bases). V was pared by 5 bases and J by 4 bases, with 14 bases between. The CDR3 runs 14 residues. Germline values: CDR1 SEHNR, CDR2 FQNEAQ (reference sequence). The CDR3 DNA sequence: TGTGCCAGCAGCGTCGTGGGGGGAATCTATGGCTACACCTTC. Its translation: CASSVVGGIYGYTF. The variable domain in full, with the rest retrieved from reference TRBV7-9 and TRBJ1-2, is DTGVSQNPRHKITKRGQNVTFRCDPISEHNRLYWYRQTLGQGPEFLTYFQNEAQLEKSRLLSDRFSAERPKGSFSTLEIQRTEQGDSAMYLCASSVVGGIYGYTFGSGTRLTVV.

The V call is TRBV28, the J call TRBJ2-7; D may be TRBD1 (6 bases). CDR1 is MDHEN, CDR2 SYDVKM, per germline. Trimming shortened V by 3 bases and J by 6 bases, and 15 bases separated the two germline ends. This CDR3 spans 14 amino acids. CDR3 sequence (DNA): TGTGCCAGCAGTTTGAGGGGGTCCCTCGGCGAGCAGTACTTC. Encoded protein: CASSLRGSLGEQYF. The full variable domain, completed using reference TRBV28 and TRBJ2-7, is DVKVTQSSRYLVKRTGEKVFLECVQDMDHENMFWYRQDPGLGLRLIYFSYDVKMKEKGDIPEGYSVSREKKERFSLILESASTNQTSMYLCASSLRGSLGEQYFGPGTRLTVT.

V is TRBV6-5 and J is TRBJ2-7; possibly TRBD2 for D (6 bases). Per germline, CDR1 MNHEY and CDR2 SVGAGI. Trimming took off 6 bases at V and 0 bases at J, with 15 bases between the two ends. The CDR3 contains 15 residues. The CDR3 bases are TGTGCCAGCAGCCCCTCCATGGGAGGCTCCTACGAGCAGTACTTC. Protein product: CASSPSMGGSYEQYF.

The V gene is TRBV5-4, the J gene TRBJ1-1; D is unresolved. Germline CDR1 reads SGHNT; CDR2 reads YYREEE (reference sequence). The CDR3 sequence is 15 residues long. The germline V and J ends were trimmed by 4 bases and 1 base, with 14 bases remaining between them. Here the CDR3 reads CASSLARGANTEAFF. The CDR3 DNA sequence: TGTGCCAGCAGCCTAGCCCGGGGTGCGAACACTGAAGCTTTCTTT.

The chain is built from TRBV6-5 and TRBJ2-1, with 9 bases identical to TRBD2. V was pared by 2 bases and J by 8 bases, with 4 bases of the junction left unmatched. Germline V CDR1 and CDR2: MNHEY, SVGAGI. The CDR3 runs to 14 residues. CDR3 sequence (DNA): TGTGCCAGCAGTTACGCCAGACTAGCGGATGAGCAGTTCTTC. Translating gives CASSYARLADEQFF.

The chain combines TRBV9 with TRBJ2-5; 14 bases align to TRBD2. The CDR3 contains 19 residues. J gave up 3 bases and V 0 bases, and 10 bases lay outside the gene matches. From germline, CDR1 is SGDLS and CDR2 YYNGEE. CDR3 amino acids: CASSVAPGLAGESKETQYF. As DNA, the CDR3 is TGTGCCAGCAGCGTAGCGCCGGGACTAGCGGGGGAGTCAAAAGAGACCCAGTACTTC.

CDR3 in amino acids: CASSLIRGIYNEQFF. CDR3 DNA sequence: TGTGCCAGCAGCTTGATTCGGGGAATCTACAATGAGCAGTTCTTC. The gene calls are TRBV5-6 and TRBJ2-1; a weak D match, TRBD2 (5 bases). V was pared by 1 base and J by 3 bases, with 11 bases between. This CDR3 region has 15 residues. CDR1 SGHDT and CDR2 YYEEEE come from the germline V gene.

CDR3 nucleotides: TGTGCCAGCAGCCGGAGACTAGAGGGTGGCTACACCTTC. This gives the protein CASSRRLEGGYTF. This chain links TRBV7-8 with TRBJ1-2; D gene unclear. Trimming took off 5 bases at V and 7 bases at J, with 14 bases between the two ends. There are 13 residues in the CDR3. Germline loops: CDR1 SGHVS, CDR2 FQNEAQ.

J is TRBJ1-3 and V is TRBV5-1; 7 bases match TRBD1. Germline V gene data show CDR1 as SGHRS and CDR2 as YFSETQ. The CDR3 is made up of 16 amino acids. Germline trimming cut 0 bases from V and 0 bases from J; bases unmatched to any gene: 3. The CDR3 loop reads CASSLETGRSGNTIYF. The DNA of the CDR3 is TGCGCCAGCAGCTTGGAGACAGGGCGCTCTGGAAACACCATATATTTT.

CDR3 DNA sequence: TGTGCCAGCAGCGTAGCTACGGGATACACCATATATTTT. As protein: CASSVATGYTIYF. The chain employs TRBV9 and TRBJ1-3; D gene uncertain. This CDR3 has 13 residues. V lost 0 bases and J 8 bases, leaving 9 bases between the germline ends. CDR1 is SGDLS and CDR2 is YYNGEE in the germline V gene.

A word on this clone: The same CDR3 can be traced to other DNA sequences in this sample. This CDR3 reads CASSEDRGQPQHF. Written as DNA, the CDR3 is TGTGCCAGCAGTGAGGACAGGGGTCAGCCCCAGCATTTT. This chain uses TRBV2 with TRBJ1-5; the match to TRBD1 covers 9 bases. The CDR3 extends over 13 amino acids. The V and J ends lost 3 bases and 6 bases, in that order; junction bases with no gene match: 0. Germline lookup yields CDR1 SNHLY and CDR2 FYNNEI.